This T cell receptor beta chain was retrieved from a study of blood T cell repertoires in COVID-19. The CDR3 runs 16 residues. Germline CDR1 and CDR2: SGHRS and YFSETQ. Trimming at V came to 3 bases and at J to 4 bases, leaving 10 bases not matched to a gene. Clones were read by immunoSEQ multiplex PCR, and TCRdb kept only the in-frame ones, dropping some. The table has approximately 300,000 clones, just under 90% seen once; the top ten hold 3.5% to 4.5%. Material: peripheral blood. The receptor was derived from a woman aged 40 to 50 with acute or convalescent COVID-19. The chain recombines TRBV5-1 with TRBJ2-5, with TRBD1 matching 9 bases. The CDR3 loop reads CASSSRLTGGGETQYF. For the CDR3, the DNA is TGCGCCAGCAGCTCGAGGCTCACAGGGGGCGGAGAGACCCAGTACTTC.